One sample yielded the 8 T cell receptor beta chains listed below, sequenced in a study of long-term antiretroviral therapy in people with HIV. The libraries were made with immunoSEQ v3.0 at survey level. TCRdb's copy holds only in-frame clones and misses some; the assay was immunoSEQ multiplex PCR. The sample lists 15,000 to 20,000 clones, approximately 73% occurring once. Sequencing used unsorted PBMCs, obtained roughly 2.4 years before starting antiretroviral therapy. These receptors were collected from a woman between 50 and 59 years old with HIV.

The chain is built from TRBV5-1 and TRBJ2-2, with 7 bases identical to TRBD1. The CDR3 runs 15 residues. Germline V gene lookup returns CDR1 SGHRS and CDR2 YFSETQ. Trimming removed 2 bases from V and 4 bases from J; junction bases left unmatched: 5. CDR3 amino acids: CASSFGQDITGELFF. In nucleotides, the CDR3 is TGCGCCAGCAGCTTCGGACAGGATATCACCGGGGAGCTGTTTTTT. The complete variable domain, with remaining parts taken from reference TRBV5-1 and TRBJ2-2, reads KAGVTQTPRYLIKTRGQQVTLSCSPISGHRSVSWYQQTPGQGLQFLFEYFSETQRNKGNFPGRFSGRQFSNSRSEMNVSTLELGDSALYLCASSFGQDITGELFFGEGSRLTVL.

In DNA form, the CDR3 reads TGTGCCAGCAGCGAGAACCCTCTCGGCGGGGGGGGAACCGGGGAGCTGTTTTTT. Protein: CASSENPLGGGGTGELFF. V and J are TRBV9 and TRBJ2-2; 9 bases are a match to TRBD2. This CDR3 region has 18 residues. Germline V lookup: CDR1 SGDLS, CDR2 YYNGEE. The trim removed 3 bases at V and 5 bases at J, leaving 14 bases unmatched. Full variable domain (rest looked up from reference TRBV9 and TRBJ2-2): DSGVTQTPKHLITATGQRVTLRCSPRSGDLSVYWYQQSLDQGLQFLIQYYNGEERAKGNILERFSAQQFPDLHSELNLSSLELGDSALYFCASSENPLGGGGTGELFFGEGSRLTVL.

This chain links TRBV6-5 with TRBJ1-5; 10 bases are a match to TRBD1. CDR3 length: 15 amino acids. V lost 7 bases and J lost 2; bases outside the gene matches: 5. Germline V gene sequence: CDR1 MNHEY, CDR2 SVGAGI. CDR3 residues: CASTSTGGGNQPQHF. In DNA, the CDR3 is TGTGCCAGCACCTCGACAGGGGGCGGCAATCAGCCCCAGCATTTT.

V is TRBV4-1 and J is TRBJ2-3; D is possibly TRBD1 (6 bases). Germline V gene lookup returns CDR1 MGHRA and CDR2 YSYEKL. The CDR3 is 14 amino acids. V was clipped by 3 bases and J by 4 bases, with 11 bases between them. The CDR3 nucleotides read TGCGCCAGCAGCCAGGGGGCGCGATCAGATACGCAGTATTTT. It encodes CASSQGARSDTQYF.

V and J are TRBV5-4 and TRBJ2-7; TRBD2 might be the D (5 bases). V shed 0 bases and J shed 4 bases, with 11 bases lying between them. Looked up from germline, CDR1 is SGHNT and CDR2 is YYREEE (reference sequence). The length of the CDR3 is 14 residues. CDR3 nucleotides: TGTGCCAGCAGCTTGGGCGGATCGGGGTACGAGCAGTACGTC. It encodes CASSLGGSGYEQYV.

The chain uses TRBV18 and TRBJ1-3; TRBD1 aligns across 9 bases. Germline CDR1 KGHSH, CDR2 LQKENI. J was trimmed by 3 bases and V by 3 bases; bases with no gene match: 3. The CDR3 consists of 15 residues. This chain's CDR3 is CASSPRGQGGNTIYF. CDR3 DNA sequence: TGTGCCAGCTCACCCCGGGGACAGGGTGGAAACACCATATATTTT.

This clone was seen a single time. The V and J genes are TRBV7-7 and TRBJ2-5, with D tentatively TRBD1 (6 bases). Germline V gene data show CDR1 as SSHAT and CDR2 as FNYEAQ (reference sequence). The CDR3 has 14 amino acids. V was clipped by 5 bases and J by 2 bases, with 12 bases between them. The CDR3 is CASSVDRSQETQYF. CDR3 in DNA: TGTGCCAGCAGCGTCGACAGGTCTCAAGAGACCCAGTACTTC.

The CDR3 spells CASRGLNIETQYF. Here the CDR3 DNA reads TGTGCCAGTAGGGGGCTTAACATAGAGACCCAGTACTTC. This chain uses TRBV19 with TRBJ2-5; TRBD1 is a possible D gene (5 bases). V gave up 6 bases and J gave up 4 bases, with 12 bases separating them. The CDR3 extends over 13 amino acids. CDR1 is LNHDA and CDR2 is SQIVND in the germline V gene (reference sequence).